The rows below give T cell receptor beta chains drawn from one sample of a study of blood T cell repertoires in COVID-19. Repertoires were generated with immunoSEQ multiplex PCR, while TCRdb's copy carries only in-frame clones and drops some. The profile shows about 130,000 clones, roughly four fifths of them singletons. Input material: peripheral blood. These receptor sequences come from a man in his sixties with acute or convalescent COVID-19. Each CDR3 is given with its conserved first and last residue. A D gene is named only where the DNA matches it firmly. Clone sizes are given selectively: once, few, many, or a class where the clone is expanded.

>TRBV11-3|.|.|TRBJ1-1
TGTGCCAGCAGCCCGGGGATGGAACCCGAAGCTTTCTTT
CASSPGMEPEAFF
>TRBV24-1|TRBD1|.|TRBJ2-7
TGTGCCACCAGTTCGCCCGGGACAGGGGAAGGAGAGCAGTACTTC
CATSSPGTGEGEQYF
>TRBV28|TRBD1|many|TRBJ2-7
TGTGCCAGCGGAGGGACAGGGTCTCACGAGCAGTACTTC
CASGGTGSHEQYF
>TRBV10-3|TRBD2|.|TRBJ2-1
TGTGCCATCAGGTCCGGGACTAGCAAACGTGAGCAGTTCTTC
CAIRSGTSKREQFF
>TRBV30|TRBD1|once|TRBJ2-7
TGTGCCTGGAGTGGACAGGGCGCCTACGAGCAGTACTTC
CAWSGQGAYEQYF
>TRBV5-1|TRBD1|.|TRBJ2-2
TGCGCCAGCAGCCGTCCCGGGACAGGGACCGGGGAGCTGTTTTTT
CASSRPGTGTGELFF
>TRBV3-1/TRBV3-2|.|few|TRBJ2-7
TGTGCCAGCAGCCAAGACACCGGGACTGGCTACGAGCAGTACTTC
CASSQDTGTGYEQYF
>TRBV6-5|.|.|TRBJ1-1
TGTGCCAGCAGTTACCGGGACACTGAAGCTTTCTTT
CASSYRDTEAFF
>TRBV27|.|.|TRBJ1-2
TGTGCCAGCAGTTTAGGGCCAGGGAACTATGGCTACACCTTC
CASSLGPGNYGYTF
>TRBV2|.|.|TRBJ1-1
TGTGCCAGCAGGGTGACAGAGCAGTACACTGAAGCTTTCTTT
CASRVTEQYTEAFF
>TRBV19|TRBD2|.|TRBJ2-1
TGTGCCAGTAGTACCTCTTGGCAGCGGGGGGGCTCCTACAATGAGCAGTTCTTC
CASSTSWQRGGSYNEQFF
>TRBV7-9|TRBD1|.|TRBJ1-6
TGTGCCAGCAGTTTGTCGACAGGGTCAGGATCACCCCTCCACTTT
CASSLSTGSGSPLHF
>TRBV18|.|.|TRBJ1-4
TGTGCCAGCTCACCAAGTTTAGGCAGGGTCGGAGAAAAACTGTTTTTT
CASSPSLGRVGEKLFF
>TRBV2|.|few|TRBJ2-3
TGTGCCAGCAGTGATAGTATTTCCGATACGCAGTATTTT
CASSDSISDTQYF
>TRBV28|.|.|TRBJ1-3
TGTGCCAGCACCACAGGCTCAACTGGAAACACCATATATTTT
CASTTGSTGNTIYF
>TRBV5-6|TRBD1|.|TRBJ1-5
TGTGCCAGCAGCGCGGACAGGGGGGCTCAGCCCCAGCATTTT
CASSADRGAQPQHF
>TRBV5-8|TRBD2|.|TRBJ2-5
TGTGCCAGCAGCTTAGGGACTAGCGGGGATCAAGAGACCCAGTACTTC
CASSLGTSGDQETQYF
>TRBV7-9|.|.|TRBJ1-2
TGTGCCAGCAGCTTAGATCGTCCTGGCTACACCTTC
CASSLDRPGYTF
>TRBV5-1|.|few|TRBJ2-1
TGCGCCAGCAGCTTGGGACAGAGGAACCCCTACAATGAGCAGTTCTTC
CASSLGQRNPYNEQFF
>TRBV13|TRBD2|.|TRBJ2-3
TGTGCCAGCAGACTAGCGGGGGGGCGGACAGATACGCAGTATTTT
CASRLAGGRTDTQYF
>TRBV9|TRBD2|.|TRBJ2-7
TGTGCCAGCAGCGCTTTAGCGGGGAGGAGCTCCTACGAGCAGTACTTC
CASSALAGRSSYEQYF
>TRBV19|.|.|TRBJ1-4
TGTGCCAGTGGGCGGGGGTTCGGTAATGAAAAACTGTTTTTT
CASGRGFGNEKLFF
>TRBV7-2|TRBD1|.|TRBJ1-2
TGTGCCAGCAGCTCAAATCGACAGGGAGGAGGCTACACCTTC
CASSSNRQGGGYTF
>TRBV27|.|.|TRBJ2-7
TGTGCCAGCAGTTTATCTGGGAGCTACGAGCAGTACTTC
CASSLSGSYEQYF
>TRBV5-1|.|.|TRBJ1-3
TGCGCCAGCAGCTTGGCGGACAACAGGAACACCATATATTTT
CASSLADNRNTIYF
>TRBV2|.|.|TRBJ1-4
TGTGCCAGCCAGGCCCTACAGGGAGCTAATGAAAAACTGTTTTTT
CASQALQGANEKLFF
>TRBV19|TRBD2|.|TRBJ2-2
TGTGCCAGTAATACATATGGCAGGACTAGCGGGGGGGACACCGGGGAGCTGTTTTTT
CASNTYGRTSGGDTGELFF
>TRBV24-1|TRBD1|.|TRBJ1-4
TGTGCCACCAGTGTCAATTTAGCGAACAGGGGTGGTGAAAAACTGTTTTTT
CATSVNLANRGGEKLFF
>TRBV29-1|TRBD1|.|TRBJ1-2
TGCAGCGTTGATGCAGGGGGCTATGGCTACACCTTC
CSVDAGGYGYTF
>TRBV10-3|TRBD1|.|TRBJ1-1
TGTGCCATCAAAGGGGCAGGGGGAGGCACTGAAGCTTTCTTT
CAIKGAGGGTEAFF
>TRBV29-1|TRBD2|.|TRBJ2-3
TGCAGCGTTGAAGTGGTAGCGGGAGCCCACACAGATACGCAGTATTTT
CSVEVVAGAHTDTQYF